This is a list of T cell receptor beta chains from one sample in a study of vaccination and CD4 T cells after COVID-19. Antigen specificity for these receptors is unknown. TCRdb re-called the PCR reads with MiXCR, one entry per CDR3 protein. The table has 15,000 to 20,000 distinct CDR3 sequences, about 60% seen once. Specimen: CD4+ T cells from blood, cultured in vitro, collected after SARS-CoV-2 vaccination. These receptors were obtained from a human donor who had recovered from COVID-19. CDR3s include the opening cysteine and the closing phenylalanine or tryptophan. Fields, in order: clone size, J gene, V gene, D gene, CDR3 protein, CDR3 DNA. A D gene is named only where the DNA matches it firmly. Size is stated for part of the rows, as once, few or many counts, or as a class when the clone is expanded.

-,TRBJ1-1,TRBV29-1,-,CSVEAGMVVAFF,TGCAGCGTTGAAGCGGGGATGGTAGTAGCTTTCTTT
once,TRBJ1-3,TRBV5-6,-,CASSFIGGDLSGNTIYF,TGTGCCAGCAGCTTTATCGGGGGTGACCTCTCTGGAAACACCATATATTTT
few,TRBJ1-5,TRBV6-1,-,CASRQETSNQPQHF,TGTGCCAGTAGACAGGAAACTAGCAATCAGCCCCAGCATTTT
-,TRBJ2-3,TRBV21-1,-,CASSKAGQADTQYF,TGTGCCAGCAGCAAAGCGGGACAGGCAGATACGCAGTATTTT
few,TRBJ1-1,TRBV6-2/TRBV6-3,TRBD1,CASTPGAGGWDTEAFF,TGTGCCAGCACCCCGGGAGCAGGGGGCTGGGACACTGAAGCTTTCTTT
-,TRBJ1-1,TRBV11-3,TRBD1,CASSTGQVNTEAFF,TGTGCCAGCAGCACGGGACAGGTGAACACTGAAGCTTTCTTT
-,TRBJ2-7,TRBV29-1,-,CSATEDRTYEQYF,TGCAGCGCGACCGAGGACAGAACCTACGAGCAGTACTTC
few,TRBJ2-1,TRBV6-5,-,CASSYTWTVYNEQFF,TGTGCCAGCAGTTATACCTGGACAGTATACAATGAGCAGTTCTTC
-,TRBJ1-5,TRBV19,-,CASSSGLSQPQHF,TGTGCCAGTAGTAGTGGGTTGTCTCAGCCCCAGCATTTT
-,TRBJ2-3,TRBV5-4,-,CASSPRGRADTQYF,TGTGCCAGCAGCCCACGGGGTCGTGCAGATACGCAGTATTTT
-,TRBJ1-1,TRBV19,-,CASTGPRYTEAFF,TGTGCCAGTACAGGCCCGCGGTACACTGAAGCTTTCTTT
few,TRBJ1-1,TRBV11-3,-,CASSFRVSEAFF,TGTGCCAGCAGCTTCCGGGTATCTGAAGCTTTCTTT
few,TRBJ1-1,TRBV28,TRBD1,CASSLRTGGAFF,TGTGCCAGCAGTTTAAGGACAGGGGGAGCTTTCTTT
-,TRBJ1-5,TRBV6-1,TRBD1,CASSELPQTGGNQPQHF,TGTGCCAGCAGTGAGCTACCCCAAACAGGGGGCAATCAGCCCCAGCATTTT
-,TRBJ2-7,TRBV6-1,-,CASSEAGREQYF,TGTGCCAGCAGTGAAGCAGGGCGCGAGCAGTACTTC
once,TRBJ1-2,TRBV2,-,CASSEAGRIISVGDYGYTF,TGTGCCAGCAGTGAAGCAGGGCGTATCATCTCCGTAGGAGACTATGGCTACACCTTC
-,TRBJ2-1,TRBV11-3,-,CASSSGPLNEQFF,TGTGCCAGCAGCTCGGGACCCCTGAATGAGCAGTTCTTC
-,TRBJ1-1,TRBV7-9,-,CASSLEQNTEAFF,TGTGCCAGCAGCTTAGAACAGAACACTGAAGCTTTCTTT
few,TRBJ1-1,TRBV4-3,TRBD1,CASSQDRATGGNTEAFF,TGCGCCAGCAGCCAAGATCGTGCGACAGGGGGCAACACTGAAGCTTTCTTT